This entry features one TCR beta chain sequence. No antigen is known for it. The PCR employed 60 Vbeta primers together with 13 Jbeta primers. Libraries were prepared by immunoSEQ multiplex PCR; TCRdb keeps only in-frame clonotypes and omits some of them. The data show around 210,000 clones, and the top ten clones hold roughly 0.98%. The sample comes from a study of cytomegalovirus exposure and HLA in healthy donors. Study outcomes and limitations: Later analysis associated a missense DCLRE1C variant with TCR beta V- and J-gene trimming.

Germline values: CDR1 KGHSH, CDR2 LQKENI. The CDR3 spans 15 residues. Trimming pared 0 bases from V and 6 bases from J, leaving 14 bases between. V and J are TRBV18 and TRBJ1-1; D possibly corresponds to TRBD1 (5 bases). The sequencing input was PBMCs. This receptor was identified in a woman between 25 and 40 years old in good health and CMV-seropositive. The CDR3 sequence is CASSPPQGNGAEAFF. In nucleotides, the CDR3 is TGTGCCAGCTCACCACCGCAGGGTAACGGCGCTGAAGCTTTCTTT. The full variable domain, completed using reference TRBV18 and TRBJ1-1, is NAGVMQNPRHLVRRRGQEARLRCSPMKGHSHVYWYRQLPEEGLKFMVYLQKENIIDESGMPKERFSAEFPKEGPSILRIQQVVRGDSAAYFCASSPPQGNGAEAFFGQGTRLTVV.